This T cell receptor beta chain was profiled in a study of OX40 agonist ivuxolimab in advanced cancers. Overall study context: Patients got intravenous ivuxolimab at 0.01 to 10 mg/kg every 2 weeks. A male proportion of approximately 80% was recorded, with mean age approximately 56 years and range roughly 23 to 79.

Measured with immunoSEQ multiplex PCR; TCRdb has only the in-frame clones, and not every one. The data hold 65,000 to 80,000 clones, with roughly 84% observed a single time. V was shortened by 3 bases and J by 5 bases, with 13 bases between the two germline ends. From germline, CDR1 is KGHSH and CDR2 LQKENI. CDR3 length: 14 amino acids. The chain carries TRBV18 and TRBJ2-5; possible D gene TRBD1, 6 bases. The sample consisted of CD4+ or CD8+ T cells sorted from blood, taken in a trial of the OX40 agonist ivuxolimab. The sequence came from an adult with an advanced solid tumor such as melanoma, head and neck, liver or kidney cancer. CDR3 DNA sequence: TGTGCCAGCTCACCGGGGACACCTCGGGAGACCCAGTACTTC. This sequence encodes CASSPGTPRETQYF.